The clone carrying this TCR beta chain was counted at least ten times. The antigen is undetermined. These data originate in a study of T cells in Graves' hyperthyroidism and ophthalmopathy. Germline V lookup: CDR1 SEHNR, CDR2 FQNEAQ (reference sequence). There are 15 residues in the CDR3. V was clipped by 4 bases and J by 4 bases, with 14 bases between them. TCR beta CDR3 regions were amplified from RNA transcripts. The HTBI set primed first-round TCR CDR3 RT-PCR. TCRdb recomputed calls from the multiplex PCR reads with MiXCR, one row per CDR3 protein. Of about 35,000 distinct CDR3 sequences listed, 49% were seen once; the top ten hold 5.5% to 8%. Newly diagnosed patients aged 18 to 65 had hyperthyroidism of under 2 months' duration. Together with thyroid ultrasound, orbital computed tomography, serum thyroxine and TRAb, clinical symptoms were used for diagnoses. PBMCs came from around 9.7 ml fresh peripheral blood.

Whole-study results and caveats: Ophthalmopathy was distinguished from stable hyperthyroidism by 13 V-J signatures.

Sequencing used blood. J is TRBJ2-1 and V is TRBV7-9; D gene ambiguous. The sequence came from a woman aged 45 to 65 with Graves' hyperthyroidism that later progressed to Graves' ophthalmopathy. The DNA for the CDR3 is TGTGCCAGCAGCTCCCCCGATGGCATATACAATGAGCAGTTCTTC. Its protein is CASSSPDGIYNEQFF.